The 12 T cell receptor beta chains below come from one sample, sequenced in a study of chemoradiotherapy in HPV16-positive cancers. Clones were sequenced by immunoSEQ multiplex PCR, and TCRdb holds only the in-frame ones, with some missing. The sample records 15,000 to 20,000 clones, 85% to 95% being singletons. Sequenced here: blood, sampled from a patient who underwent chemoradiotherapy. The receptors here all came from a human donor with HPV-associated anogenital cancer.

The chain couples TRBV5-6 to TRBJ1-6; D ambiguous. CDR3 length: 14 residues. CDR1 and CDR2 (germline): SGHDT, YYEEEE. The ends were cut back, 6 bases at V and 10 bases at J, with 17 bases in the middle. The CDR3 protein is CASTRVDTNSPLHF. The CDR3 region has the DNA TGTGCCAGCACTAGGGTTGATACGAACTCACCCCTCCACTTT.

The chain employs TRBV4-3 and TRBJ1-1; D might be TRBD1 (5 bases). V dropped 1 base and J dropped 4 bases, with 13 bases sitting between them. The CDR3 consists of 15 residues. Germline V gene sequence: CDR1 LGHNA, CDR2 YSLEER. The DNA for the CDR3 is TGCGCCAGCAGCCAAGGTGCGGGGGTGGGCACTGAAGCTTTCTTT. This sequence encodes CASSQGAGVGTEAFF.

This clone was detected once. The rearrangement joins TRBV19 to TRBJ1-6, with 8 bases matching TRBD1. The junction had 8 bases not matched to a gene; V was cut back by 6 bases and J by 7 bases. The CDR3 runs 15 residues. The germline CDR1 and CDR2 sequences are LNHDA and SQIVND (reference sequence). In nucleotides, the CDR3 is TGTGCCAGTAGGGGGATGGGACAGGAGAATTCACCCCTCCACTTT. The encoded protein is CASRGMGQENSPLHF.

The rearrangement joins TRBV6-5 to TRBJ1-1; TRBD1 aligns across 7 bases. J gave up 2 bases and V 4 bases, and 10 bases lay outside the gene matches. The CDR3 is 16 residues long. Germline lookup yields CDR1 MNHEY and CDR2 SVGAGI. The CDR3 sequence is CASSLGTALINTEAFF. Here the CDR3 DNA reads TGTGCCAGCAGTTTGGGGACAGCCCTTATAAACACTGAAGCTTTCTTT.

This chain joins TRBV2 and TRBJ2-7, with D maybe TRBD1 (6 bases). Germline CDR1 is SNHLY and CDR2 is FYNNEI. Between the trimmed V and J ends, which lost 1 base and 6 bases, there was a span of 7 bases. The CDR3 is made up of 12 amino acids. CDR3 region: CASSEVRGEQYF. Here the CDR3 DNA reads TGTGCCAGCAGTGAAGTCAGGGGCGAGCAGTACTTC.

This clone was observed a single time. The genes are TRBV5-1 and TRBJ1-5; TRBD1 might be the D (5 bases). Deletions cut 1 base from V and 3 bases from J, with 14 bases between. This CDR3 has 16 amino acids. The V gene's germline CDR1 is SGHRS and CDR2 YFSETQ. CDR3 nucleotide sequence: TGCGCCAGCAGCTTGCCTTCGACAGAATTCAATCAGCCCCAGCATTTT. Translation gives CASSLPSTEFNQPQHF.

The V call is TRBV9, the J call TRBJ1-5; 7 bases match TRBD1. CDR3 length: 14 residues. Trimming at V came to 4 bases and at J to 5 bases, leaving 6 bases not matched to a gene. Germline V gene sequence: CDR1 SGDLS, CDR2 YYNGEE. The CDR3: CASSQTGEYQPQHF. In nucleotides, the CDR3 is TGTGCCAGCAGCCAAACAGGGGAATATCAGCCCCAGCATTTT. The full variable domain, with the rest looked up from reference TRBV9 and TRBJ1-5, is DSGVTQTPKHLITATGQRVTLRCSPRSGDLSVYWYQQSLDQGLQFLIQYYNGEERAKGNILERFSAQQFPDLHSELNLSSLELGDSALYFCASSQTGEYQPQHFGDGTRLSIL.

The CDR3 reads CASSLGLAGHVETQYF. DNA of the CDR3: TGTGCCAGCAGCTTAGGTCTAGCGGGGCACGTAGAGACCCAGTACTTC. This chain joins TRBV7-7 and TRBJ2-5; TRBD2 matches at 9 bases. V trimming: 1 base; J trimming: 4 bases; junction bases outside the gene matches: 7. Germline V gene lookup returns CDR1 SSHAT and CDR2 FNYEAQ (reference sequence). This CDR3 has 16 amino acids.

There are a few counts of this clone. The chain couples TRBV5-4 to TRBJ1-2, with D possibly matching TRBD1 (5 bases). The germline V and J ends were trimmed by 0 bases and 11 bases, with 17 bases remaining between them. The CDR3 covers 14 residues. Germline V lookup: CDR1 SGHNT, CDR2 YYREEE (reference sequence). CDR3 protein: CASSLDGDGRGYTF. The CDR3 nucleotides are TGTGCCAGCAGCTTGGACGGGGACGGCCGGGGGTACACCTTC.

The CDR3 DNA reads TGTGCCAGCGTTCATTATAGAGAGGAGACCCAGTACTTC. Protein: CASVHYREETQYF. The genes are TRBV6-1 and TRBJ2-5; D remains ambiguous. V was trimmed by 8 bases and J by 5 bases, leaving 15 bases between them. The CDR3 is 13 residues long. Looked up from germline, CDR1 is MNHNS and CDR2 is SASEGT.

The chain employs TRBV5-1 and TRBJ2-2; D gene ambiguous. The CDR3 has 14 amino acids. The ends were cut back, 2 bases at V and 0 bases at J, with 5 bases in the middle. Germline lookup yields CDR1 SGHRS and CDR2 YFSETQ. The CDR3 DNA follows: TGCGCCAGCAGCTTTCAATCGAACACCGGGGAGCTGTTTTTT. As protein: CASSFQSNTGELFF.

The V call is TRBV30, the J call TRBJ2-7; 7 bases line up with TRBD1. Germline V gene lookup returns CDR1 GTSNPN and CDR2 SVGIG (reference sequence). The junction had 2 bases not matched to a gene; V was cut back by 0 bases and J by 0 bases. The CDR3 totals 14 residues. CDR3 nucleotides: TGTGCCTGGAGTGTCGGGACAGCCTCCTACGAGCAGTACGTC. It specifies CAWSVGTASYEQYV.